The next 21 T cell receptor beta chains were all read from a single sample in a study of shared clonotypes between healthy human individuals. The method was immunoSEQ multiplex PCR; TCRdb's version includes in-frame clones alone and lacks a portion of them. The table has some 500,000 clones, 77% seen once. Sequencing was done on a sample of PBMCs. Every receptor here comes from a woman aged 40 to 50 in good health. Some clones in this sample may be carry-over from other donors' samples.

This clone was recorded a few times. The rearrangement uses TRBV5-1 and TRBJ1-1, with D hard to call. V gave up 0 bases and J gave up 4 bases, with 10 bases separating them. This CDR3 spans 14 amino acids. The germline gives CDR1 SGHRS, CDR2 YFSETQ. The CDR3 nucleotides read TGCGCCAGCAGCTTGGGGACTATGGGCACTGAAGCTTTCTTT. Encoded protein: CASSLGTMGTEAFF.

V and J are TRBV9 and TRBJ2-2; D is unresolved. V was cut by 4 bases and J by 0 bases, with 4 bases left in between. The CDR3 contains 13 residues. Germline CDR1 reads SGDLS; CDR2 reads YYNGEE. CDR3 nucleotide sequence: TGTGCCAGCAGCCGAACGAACACCGGGGAGCTGTTTTTT. The encoded protein is CASSRTNTGELFF.

V gene TRBV18 combines with J gene TRBJ1-1; 7 bases are shared with TRBD1. The trim removed 4 bases at V and 0 bases at J, leaving 5 bases unmatched. Germline-derived CDR1 and CDR2 are KGHSH and LQKENI. The CDR3 loop spans 15 amino acids. The chain's CDR3 is CASSLTDRLNTEAFF. The DNA for the CDR3 is TGTGCCAGCTCACTCACGGACAGGCTGAACACTGAAGCTTTCTTT.

The chain carries TRBV28 and TRBJ2-7, with D possibly being TRBD2 (5 bases). There are 14 residues in the CDR3. V lost 7 bases and J lost 0, with 13 bases in between. Per germline, CDR1 MDHEN and CDR2 SYDVKM. The CDR3 DNA reads TGTGCCAGCATGCGTGGAGGTCCCTCCTACGAGCAGTACTTC. Amino acid sequence: CASMRGGPSYEQYF.

The rearrangement uses TRBV19 and TRBJ2-7; D uncertain. V dropped 5 bases and J dropped 2 bases, with 13 bases sitting between them. Germline V gene data show CDR1 as LNHDA and CDR2 as SQIVND (reference sequence). This CDR3 is built from 14 residues. The CDR3 is CASSAWVGTYEQYF. CDR3 DNA: TGTGCCAGTAGTGCGTGGGTTGGGACCTACGAGCAGTACTTC.

This chain links TRBV13 with TRBJ2-5; D is ambiguous. Germline values: CDR1 PRHDT, CDR2 FYEKMQ (reference sequence). V lost 2 bases to trimming and J lost 1 base, with 5 bases between them. This CDR3 spans 13 amino acids. In DNA form, the CDR3 reads TGTGCCAGCAGCTTACTCTCCCAAGAGACCCAGTACTTC. Translation gives CASSLLSQETQYF.

This clone was seen ten or more times. The chain employs TRBV6-5 and TRBJ2-7; possibly TRBD1 for D (6 bases). Per the germline V gene, CDR1 is MNHEY and CDR2 is SVGAGI. CDR3 size: 13 residues. The germline V and J ends were trimmed by 5 bases and 5 bases, with 13 bases remaining between them. CDR3: CASSTGGRNEQYF. Written as DNA, the CDR3 is TGTGCCAGCAGTACTGGGGGCCGGAACGAGCAGTACTTC.

The chain links TRBV30 to TRBJ2-1; 11 bases line up with TRBD2. The CDR3 consists of 15 residues. The V segment lost 2 bases and the J segment 4 bases; nucleotides outside the gene matches: 4. The germline CDR1 and CDR2 sequences are GTSNPN and SVGIG (reference sequence). The CDR3 spells CAWSRLAGTYNEQFF. In nucleotides, the CDR3 is TGTGCCTGGAGTCGACTAGCGGGAACTTACAATGAGCAGTTCTTC. Combining the CDR3 with reference TRBV30 and TRBJ2-1 gives the whole variable domain SQTIHQWPATLVQPVGSPLSLECTVEGTSNPNLYWYRQAAGRGLQLLFYSVGIGQISSEVPQNLSASRPQDRQFILSSKKLLLSDSGFYLCAWSRLAGTYNEQFFGPGTRLTVL.

The chain carries TRBV28 and TRBJ2-7, with 9 bases that match TRBD2. The trim removed 7 bases at V and 2 bases at J, leaving 6 bases unmatched. The CDR3 is 14 residues long. CDR1 MDHEN and CDR2 SYDVKM come from the germline V gene. DNA of the CDR3: TGTGCCAGCACTGGGGCGGGAGGGGCCTACGAGCAGTACTTC. Translated: CASTGAGGAYEQYF. Complete variable domain (other parts from reference TRBV28 and TRBJ2-7): DVKVTQSSRYLVKRTGEKVFLECVQDMDHENMFWYRQDPGLGLRLIYFSYDVKMKEKGDIPEGYSVSREKKERFSLILESASTNQTSMYLCASTGAGGAYEQYFGPGTRLTVT.

The rearrangement joins TRBV11-2 to TRBJ2-1; D is undetermined. Germline CDR1 is SGHAT and CDR2 is FQNNGV. Trimming took 0 bases from V and 6 from J, leaving 6 bases between them. This CDR3 comprises 13 residues. CDR3 bases: TGTGCCAGCAGCTTAGACACGATCAATGAGCAGTTCTTC. Its translation is CASSLDTINEQFF.

The CDR3 loop is CASSYLAGGGAGELFF. The CDR3 nucleotides read TGTGCCAGCAGCTATCTAGCGGGAGGAGGCGCCGGGGAGCTGTTTTTT. The chain joins TRBV4-2 to TRBJ2-2, with 11 bases lining up with TRBD2. The CDR3 length is 16 residues. Losses at the gene ends were 5 bases for V and 6 bases for J; bases not matched to a gene: 8. Germline CDR1 is LGHNA and CDR2 is YNFKEQ.

Turning to this clone: A read error is the likely source, as a far larger clone sits one nucleotide away. The gene calls are TRBV5-4 and TRBJ1-2; perhaps TRBD1 as D (6 bases). The germline V gene has CDR1 SGHNT and CDR2 YYREEE (reference sequence). This CDR3 comprises 14 residues. The CDR3 DNA reads as TGTGCCAGCAGCAGGGACACGGCTAACCATGGCTACACCTTC. Protein product: CASSRDTANHGYTF. The whole variable domain, filled in from reference TRBV5-4 and TRBJ1-2, reads ETGVTQSPTHLIKTRGQQVTLRCSSQSGHNTVSWYQQALGQGPQFIFQYYREEENGRGNFPPRFSGLQFPNYSSELNVNALELDDSALYLCASSRDTANHGYTFGSGTRLTVV.

The chain couples TRBV2 to TRBJ2-7, with 11 bases fitting TRBD1. The CDR3 extends over 15 amino acids. Losses at the gene ends were 3 bases for V and 3 bases for J; bases not matched to a gene: 4. Germline values: CDR1 SNHLY, CDR2 FYNNEI. CDR3 bases: TGTGCCAGCAGTGAGGGGACAGGGGGACTCTACGAGCAGTACTTC. It translates to CASSEGTGGLYEQYF.

A word on this clone: A single base is all that separates this from a far larger clone, so a read error is likely. This sequence joins TRBV5-1 and TRBJ2-1, with D perhaps TRBD1 (6 bases). CDR3 length: 14 residues. Germline V gene data show CDR1 as SGHRS and CDR2 as YFSETQ. The CDR3 DNA reads as TGCGCCAGCAGCGAAGGGACATCCTACAATGGGCAGTTCTTC. It specifies CASSEGTSYNGQFF.

This clone was observed at least ten times. This rearrangement joins TRBV7-9 to TRBJ2-7; D tentatively reads TRBD1 or TRBD2 (7 bases each). V was shortened by 6 bases and J by 2 bases, with 23 bases between the two germline ends. The germline V gene has CDR1 SEHNR and CDR2 FQNEAQ (reference sequence). CDR3 length equals 17 residues. The CDR3 bases are TGTGCCAGCAGGCCAGGGGGGGAAGGCGGACAACCCTACGAGCAGTACTTC. As protein: CASRPGGEGGQPYEQYF. The full variable domain, rest sourced from reference TRBV7-9 and TRBJ2-7, is DTGVSQNPRHKITKRGQNVTFRCDPISEHNRLYWYRQTLGQGPEFLTYFQNEAQLEKSRLLSDRFSAERPKGSFSTLEIQRTEQGDSAMYLCASRPGGEGGQPYEQYFGPGTRLTVT.

The rearrangement links TRBV28 to TRBJ1-5; D unclear. The CDR3 contains 15 residues. Per the germline V gene, CDR1 is MDHEN and CDR2 is SYDVKM. Trimming stripped 9 bases from V and 6 bases from J, with 21 bases between. The CDR3 reads CASTPQSGHGQPQHF. CDR3 nucleotides: TGTGCCAGTACACCCCAGTCCGGGCACGGTCAGCCCCAGCATTTT.

Details on this clone: A far larger clone lies a single base away; this is likely a read error. The sample contains more than one DNA sequence encoding this CDR3. This chain uses TRBV5-6 with TRBJ2-7; 10 bases align to TRBD2. The CDR3 covers 15 residues. Germline V gene lookup returns CDR1 SGHDT and CDR2 YYEEEE. The CDR3 bases are TGCGCCAGCAGCTTCGGGACTAGCGCTCTATCCGAGCAGTACTTC. This encodes CASSFGTSALSEQYF.

CDR3 amino acids: CASSLGAGTRLEQYF. The CDR3 DNA is TGCGCCAGCAGCTTGGGGGCCGGGACTAGGCTCGAGCAGTACTTC. The J gene is TRBJ2-7, the V gene TRBV5-1, with 8 positions matching TRBD2. This CDR3 contains 15 residues. V lost 0 bases, J lost 6 bases, and 8 bases stayed unmatched. Germline V gives CDR1 SGHRS, CDR2 YFSETQ.

V is TRBV28 and J is TRBJ2-7; TRBD2 might be the D (5 bases). CDR1 is MDHEN, CDR2 SYDVKM, per germline. This CDR3 is 15 amino acids long. V lost 6 bases to trimming and J lost 1 base, with 16 bases between them. The CDR3 DNA is TGTGCCAGCAGCGGGAACAGCAAAGGGTCCTACGAGCAGTACTTC. This translates into CASSGNSKGSYEQYF.

The chain recombines TRBV18 with TRBJ2-3; no clear D gene. The germline V gene has CDR1 KGHSH and CDR2 LQKENI. This CDR3 is built from 15 residues. V lost 2 bases, J lost 0 bases, and 9 bases lay in between. The CDR3 DNA reads as TGTGCCAGCTCACCAATAGCAGCAAGCACAGATACGCAGTATTTT. This translates into CASSPIAASTDTQYF.

On this clone itself: Different DNA sequences within this sample yield the same CDR3. This sequence joins TRBV6-1 and TRBJ2-7; no clear D. V gave up 6 bases and J gave up 4 bases, with 4 bases separating them. Germline values: CDR1 MNHNS, CDR2 SASEGT. The CDR3 has 10 amino acids. The CDR3 region is CASSLYEQYF. In DNA, the CDR3 is TGTGCCAGCAGCCTTTACGAGCAGTACTTC.